This T cell receptor (beta chain) was recovered during a study of T cells after yellow fever vaccination. Across the whole study: In the case of low-cell-number fractions, SMART-Seq v4 Ultra Low Input was used for preparation. Study-level results: Within FACS-sorted repertoires, abundant clonotypes contaminating from the bulk population could be present. Secondary responses were weaker yet peaked faster, day 5 versus 15.

By 5'RACE template switching, TCR cDNA was produced, with a universal primer site and UMIs added in the process. MiXCR was run by TCRdb on the 5' RACE reads, yielding one entry per CDR3 protein. This table holds a few hundred thousand distinct CDR3 sequences, roughly 20% found once. V was shortened by 5 bases and J by 8 bases, with 10 bases between the two germline ends. Germline-derived CDR1 and CDR2 are KGHSH and LQKENI. The CDR3 sequence is 12 residues long. This clonotype has more than one count but fewer than ten. Its antigen is undetermined. This chain links TRBV18 with TRBJ2-1, with D unresolved. The receptor's source is a man younger than 35 who received the YFV17D yellow fever vaccine. Specimen: PBMCs, collected before the yellow fever booster vaccination. The CDR3 DNA sequence: TGTGCCAGCTCATCTCTGACCTATGAGCAGTTCTTC. It translates to CASSSLTYEQFF. Full variable domain (outside the CDR3, taken from reference TRBV18 and TRBJ2-1): NAGVMQNPRHLVRRRGQEARLRCSPMKGHSHVYWYRQLPEEGLKFMVYLQKENIIDESGMPKERFSAEFPKEGPSILRIQQVVRGDSAAYFCASSSLTYEQFFGPGTRLTVL.